Only a few counts were recorded for the clone carrying this T cell receptor beta chain. Its antigen is unidentified. The data were obtained in a study of shared clonotypes between healthy human individuals. General study points: Lower generation probabilities were found for non-shared clonotypes than for those shared by all four donors.

This table comes from immunoSEQ multiplex PCR, and its TCRdb copy is limited to in-frame clones, with some not included. This sample has about 1.1 million clones, with approximately 80% found just once. Germline V CDR1 and CDR2: SGHTA, FQGNSA. The CDR3 consists of 14 residues. Trimming cost V 10 bases and J 1 base; bases outside gene matches: 8. This sequence was found in a man aged 18 to 35 in good health. Some clones in this sample may be carry-over from other donors' samples. The sample consisted of memory CD4+ T cells from PBMCs. The sample's subset: CD45RA-negative fraction. The chain is built from TRBV7-2 and TRBJ2-3, with 7 bases that match TRBD2. The CDR3 protein is CATSGQVGTDTQYF. CDR3 DNA: TGTGCCACTAGCGGTCAAGTGGGCACAGATACGCAGTATTTT.